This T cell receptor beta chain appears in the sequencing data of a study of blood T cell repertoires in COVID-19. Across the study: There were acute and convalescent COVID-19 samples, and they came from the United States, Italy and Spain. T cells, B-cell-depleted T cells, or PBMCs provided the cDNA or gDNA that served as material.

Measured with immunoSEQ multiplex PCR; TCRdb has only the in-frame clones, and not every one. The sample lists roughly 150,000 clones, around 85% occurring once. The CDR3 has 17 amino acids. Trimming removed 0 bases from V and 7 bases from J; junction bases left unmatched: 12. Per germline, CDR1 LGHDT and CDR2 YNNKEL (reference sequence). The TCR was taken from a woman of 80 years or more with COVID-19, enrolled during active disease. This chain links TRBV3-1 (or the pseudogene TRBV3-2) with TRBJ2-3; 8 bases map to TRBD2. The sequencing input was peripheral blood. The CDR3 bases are TGTGCCAGCAGCCAAGAGTTGACGGGGGGGCGGAGGAATACGCAGTATTTT. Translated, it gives CASSQELTGGRRNTQYF.